The 18 T cell receptor beta chains below were found in one sample sequenced in a study of T cell responses to AZD1222 COVID-19 vaccine. Produced via immunoSEQ multiplex PCR; TCRdb's table is partial and in-frame only. The data hold some 28,000 clones, with around 78% observed a single time. The sample here was peripheral blood, taken on day 0 of AZD1222 vaccination. The receptors were gathered from an adult in good health.

The chain uses TRBV19 and TRBJ1-2, with D perhaps matching TRBD1 (6 bases). The V gene's germline CDR1 is LNHDA and CDR2 SQIVND (reference sequence). The CDR3 consists of 14 residues. Trimming stripped 5 bases from V and 2 bases from J, with 12 bases between. For the CDR3, the DNA is TGTGCCAGTAGTGTGGACAGACTCAACTATGGCTACACCTTC. Its protein product is CASSVDRLNYGYTF.

This clone has a single count. CDR3 loop: CAWSSGTNQPQHF. The CDR3 DNA is TGTGCCTGGAGCTCTGGGACGAATCAGCCCCAGCATTTT. The chain carries TRBV30 and TRBJ1-5; tentative D call: TRBD1 (5 bases). The CDR3 loop spans 13 amino acids. Germline lookup yields CDR1 GTSNPN and CDR2 SVGIG (reference sequence). V dropped 3 bases and J dropped 4 bases, with 10 bases sitting between them. The full variable domain, with the rest looked up from reference TRBV30 and TRBJ1-5, is SQTIHQWPATLVQPVGSPLSLECTVEGTSNPNLYWYRQAAGRGLQLLFYSVGIGQISSEVPQNLSASRPQDRQFILSSKKLLLSDSGFYLCAWSSGTNQPQHFGDGTRLSIL.

The rearrangement links TRBV7-2 to TRBJ2-7; TRBD2 matches 16 bases. The CDR3 is 15 amino acids. CDR1 SGHTA and CDR2 FQGNSA come from the germline V gene. The ends lost 4 bases at V and 9 bases at J; junction bases unmatched: 6. CDR3 DNA: TGTGCCAGCAGCTCGGGACTAGCGGGGGGGCTCCGGCAGTACTTC. Protein product: CASSSGLAGGLRQYF.

The rearrangement joins TRBV5-1 to TRBJ1-1; D unclear. CDR1 and CDR2 (germline): SGHRS, YFSETQ. The V and J ends lost 0 bases and 8 bases respectively, with 8 bases between them. The CDR3 sequence is 12 residues long. The CDR3: CASSLGVSEAFF. In DNA form, the CDR3 reads TGCGCCAGCAGCTTGGGGGTTTCCGAAGCTTTCTTT.

This chain uses TRBV5-1 with TRBJ1-4, with 12 bases aligning to TRBD1. CDR1 SGHRS and CDR2 YFSETQ come from the germline V gene. The length of the CDR3 is 19 residues. Trimming cost V 0 bases and J 2 bases; bases outside gene matches: 8. The CDR3 here is CASSLAGDRGLATNEKLFF. The CDR3 DNA sequence: TGCGCCAGCAGCTTGGCCGGGGACAGGGGGCTGGCGACTAATGAAAAACTGTTTTTT.

The rearrangement joins TRBV4-3 to TRBJ2-2; D might be TRBD1 or TRBD2, each matching 6 bases. CDR3 length: 16 residues. The V gene lost 0 bases and the J gene lost 7 bases, with 15 bases spanning the gap. Germline V lookup: CDR1 LGHNA, CDR2 YSLEER. In nucleotides, the CDR3 is TGCGCCAGCAGCCAAGATGGTCCGGGGGCAGTCGGGGAGCTGTTTTTT. It yields the protein CASSQDGPGAVGELFF.

This clone has just one count. V gene TRBV2 combines with J gene TRBJ2-7; TRBD2 agrees at 10 bases. The V gene's germline CDR1 is SNHLY and CDR2 FYNNEI. This CDR3 contains 16 residues. J lost 3 bases, V lost 2 bases, and 7 bases had no gene match. In nucleotides, the CDR3 is TGTGCCAGCAGTGAAAGGAAAGCGGGGGGGCGCTACGAGCAGTACTTC. Its translation: CASSERKAGGRYEQYF.

There are a few counts of this clone. V gene TRBV27 combines with J gene TRBJ1-5, with D tentatively TRBD1 (5 bases). The germline V gene has CDR1 MNHEY and CDR2 SMNVEV (reference sequence). V lost 0 bases, J lost 2 bases, and 14 bases lay in between. The CDR3 loop spans 17 amino acids. The CDR3 DNA is TGTGCCAGCAGTTTATCAGCGGACCGAGGGGGCAATCAGCCCCAGCATTTT. It yields the protein CASSLSADRGGNQPQHF.

This chain links TRBV5-4 with TRBJ2-5; TRBD2 matches 7 bases. Trimming removed 7 bases from V and 5 bases from J; junction bases left unmatched: 8. The germline gives CDR1 SGHNT, CDR2 YYREEE (reference sequence). CDR3 length: 13 residues. CDR3 nucleotide sequence: TGTGCCAGCTGGTGGTGGGGGGGGGAGACCCAGTACTTC. This translates into CASWWWGGETQYF. Variable domain in full (rest from reference TRBV5-4 and TRBJ2-5): ETGVTQSPTHLIKTRGQQVTLRCSSQSGHNTVSWYQQALGQGPQFIFQYYREEENGRGNFPPRFSGLQFPNYSSELNVNALELDDSALYLCASWWWGGETQYFGPGTRLLVL.

J is TRBJ2-4 and V is TRBV3-1 (or the pseudogene TRBV3-2); TRBD2 matches 13 bases. This CDR3 has 18 amino acids. The J segment lost 0 bases and the V segment lost 5 bases, leaving 7 bases of the junction unmatched. Germline V gene data show CDR1 as LGHDT and CDR2 as YNNKEL (reference sequence). This chain's CDR3 is CASSVGTSGTLAKNIQYF. The CDR3 nucleotides are TGTGCCAGCAGCGTAGGGACTAGCGGGACACTAGCCAAAAACATTCAGTACTTC.

This sequence joins TRBV7-2 and TRBJ2-7; D is unresolved. Per the germline V gene, CDR1 is SGHTA and CDR2 is FQGNSA. Trimming cost V 2 bases and J 3 bases, with 11 bases left between them. The CDR3 covers 14 residues. CDR3 nucleotide sequence: TGTGCCAGCAGCTTATCGTACGAGAGCTACGAGCAGTACTTC. This codes for CASSLSYESYEQYF.

The chain joins TRBV5-8 to TRBJ1-2, with D perhaps matching TRBD1 (5 bases). CDR3 length: 14 residues. Germline loops: CDR1 SGHTS, CDR2 YDEGEE. V was cut by 3 bases and J by 5 bases, with 14 bases left in between. CDR3 protein: CASSWGGSSYGYTF. CDR3 nucleotide sequence: TGTGCCAGCAGCTGGGGGGGGTCCAGTTATGGCTACACCTTC.

The V and J genes are TRBV2 and TRBJ1-1, with 7 bases that match TRBD1. The CDR3 length is 13 residues. V lost 5 bases and J lost 3; bases outside the gene matches: 3. Germline lookup yields CDR1 SNHLY and CDR2 FYNNEI. Here the CDR3 reads CASSNRGDTEAFF. The DNA for the CDR3 is TGTGCCAGCAGTAACAGGGGAGACACTGAAGCTTTCTTT.

V usage is TRBV14 and J usage is TRBJ2-5; no firm D call. Looked up from germline, CDR1 is SGHDN and CDR2 is FVKESK. This CDR3 has 15 amino acids. Deletions cut 1 base from V and 7 bases from J, with 16 bases between. The CDR3 is CASSQAGLAQTTQYF. The CDR3 bases are TGTGCCAGCAGCCAAGCTGGGTTAGCCCAAACGACCCAGTACTTC. Together with reference TRBV14 and TRBJ2-5, the CDR3 gives the full variable domain: EAGVTQFPSHSVIEKGQTVTLRCDPISGHDNLYWYRRVMGKEIKFLLHFVKESKQDESGMPNNRFLAERTGGTYSTLKVQPAELEDSGVYFCASSQAGLAQTTQYFGPGTRLLVL.

The V call is TRBV19, the J call TRBJ2-1; 12 bases line up with TRBD2. Germline V lookup: CDR1 LNHDA, CDR2 SQIVND (reference sequence). The junction had 3 bases not matched to a gene; V was cut back by 3 bases and J by 6 bases. CDR3 length: 15 residues. For the CDR3, the DNA is TGTGCCAGTAGTATGACTAGCGGGGGTCTCAATGAGCAGTTCTTC. It codes for CASSMTSGGLNEQFF.

The chain employs TRBV5-6 and TRBJ1-3; weak D call: TRBD1 (5 bases). In germline, CDR1 is SGHDT, CDR2 YYEEEE. The V end was cut by 4 bases, the J end by 0 bases, with 11 bases between. The CDR3 runs 15 residues. CDR3 protein: CASSHRQFSGNTIYF. The CDR3 DNA reads TGTGCCAGCAGCCATCGACAGTTCTCTGGAAACACCATATATTTT.

The chain links TRBV2 to TRBJ1-6; D not resolved. Germline lookup yields CDR1 SNHLY and CDR2 FYNNEI. This CDR3 contains 13 residues. Trimming removed 7 bases from V and 7 bases from J, with 11 bases in between. CDR3 in DNA: TGTGCCAGCAACGGGAGGTTGAATTCACCCCTCCACTTT. It translates to CASNGRLNSPLHF.

The chain uses TRBV4-1 and TRBJ1-5; D is uncertain. This CDR3 contains 15 residues. Trimming took 0 bases from V and 1 from J, leaving 7 bases between them. Germline V gene lookup returns CDR1 MGHRA and CDR2 YSYEKL. The CDR3 sequence: CASSQEQWSNQPQHF. The CDR3 coding sequence is TGCGCCAGCAGCCAAGAACAGTGGAGCAATCAGCCCCAGCATTTT.